Below, 15 T cell receptor beta chains from the same sample are listed, as sequenced in a study of Graves' ophthalmopathy and Graves' hyperthyroidism. RNA transcripts served as template for amplifying TCR beta CDR3 sequences. After a first-round RT-PCR with HTBI primers, a second-round multiplex PCR was run. TCRdb called the multiplex PCR reads again in MiXCR, with one record for every CDR3 protein. The sample lists approximately 380,000 distinct CDR3 sequences, 20% to 25% occurring once. The material sequenced was peripheral blood. Every receptor here comes from a woman aged 18-30 years with stable Graves' hyperthyroidism.

This clonotype was detected ten times or more. The rearrangement uses TRBV10-3 and TRBJ2-7, with 9 nucleotides matching TRBD1. Germline CDR1 reads ENHRY; CDR2 reads SYGVKD. There are 14 residues in the CDR3. Germline trimming cut 4 bases from V and 4 bases from J; bases unmatched to any gene: 5. The DNA of the CDR3 is TGTGCCATCAGTGCCGGGACAGGGTGGTACGAGCAGTACTTC. Its translation is CAISAGTGWYEQYF.

This clonotype has at least ten counts. The rearrangement joins TRBV9 to TRBJ2-5, with 15 bases fitting TRBD2. Germline V CDR1 and CDR2: SGDLS, YYNGEE. The CDR3 has 17 residues. Losses at the gene ends were 4 bases for V and 1 base for J; bases not matched to a gene: 5. CDR3 bases: TGTGCCAGCAGCCCATGGACTAGCGGGAGGGCCCAAGAGACCCAGTACTTC. This sequence encodes CASSPWTSGRAQETQYF.

CDR3 nucleotide sequence: TGTGCCAGCTCACGGGGACCGCGTGATACCCAGTACTTC. It is translated as CASSRGPRDTQYF. V and J are TRBV6-1 and TRBJ2-5; perhaps D is TRBD1 or TRBD2 (5 bases each). This CDR3 comprises 13 residues. V lost 8 bases and J lost 8, with 18 bases in between. The germline V gene has CDR1 MNHNS and CDR2 SASEGT.

In its sample, this clonotype was seen a few times. The chain couples TRBV19 to TRBJ1-2; 7 nucleotides agree with TRBD1. The germline V gene encodes CDR1 LNHDA and CDR2 SQIVND (reference sequence). The CDR3 consists of 15 residues. V trimming: 3 bases; J trimming: 3 bases; junction bases outside the gene matches: 7. The chain's CDR3 is CASSMAQGGYYGYTF. CDR3 sequence (DNA): TGTGCCAGTAGTATGGCGCAGGGGGGATACTATGGCTACACCTTC.

A remark on this clonotype: Its ends do not fully match the called genes, so a read error is possible. The chain combines TRBV5-4 with TRBJ2-4, with TRBD2 as a possible D gene (6 bases). Germline lookup yields CDR1 SGHNT and CDR2 YYREEE (reference sequence). This CDR3 is built from 19 residues. The CDR3 protein is CAGSLEPSGGVVAKNIQYF. The CDR3 coding sequence is TGTGCCGGCAGCTTGGAGCCCTCCGGGGGAGTGGTGGCCAAAAACATTCAGTACTTC. The full variable domain, completed using reference TRBV5-4 and TRBJ2-4, is ETGVTQSPTHLIKTRGQQVTLRCSSQSGHNTVSWYQQALGQGPQFIFQYYREEENGRGNFPPRFSGLQFPNYSSELNVNALELDDSALYLCAGSLEPSGGVVAKNIQYFGAGTRLSVL.

The chain links TRBV7-2 to TRBJ2-5; no definite D call. This CDR3 has 15 residues. Germline V gives CDR1 SGHTA, CDR2 FQGNSA. The V end was cut by 2 bases, the J end by 3 bases, with 13 bases between. The CDR3 sequence is CASSLRRTYKETQYF. CDR3 nucleotides: TGTGCCAGCAGCTTACGCCGTACATACAAAGAGACCCAGTACTTC.

The genes are TRBV9 and TRBJ2-2; the D is unclear. This CDR3 is 14 amino acids long. V was clipped by 0 bases and J by 3 bases, with 6 bases between them. Germline V CDR1 and CDR2: SGDLS, YYNGEE. The CDR3 bases are TGTGCCAGCAGCGTAGCCGTGGACACCGGGGAGCTGTTTTTT. Its protein is CASSVAVDTGELFF.

The genes are TRBV20-1 and TRBJ2-5; 9 bases are a match to TRBD2. The CDR3 is made up of 13 amino acids. Germline V gene sequence: CDR1 DFQATT, CDR2 SNEGSKA (reference sequence). V was clipped by 2 bases and J by 5 bases; unmatched bases: 3. CDR3 region: CSARLAGVETQYF. In DNA form, the CDR3 reads TGCAGTGCTAGATTAGCGGGGGTGGAGACCCAGTACTTC.

This clonotype was found many times. The chain carries TRBV7-8 and TRBJ2-2; D not certain. The length of the CDR3 is 14 residues. Germline lookup yields CDR1 SGHVS and CDR2 FQNEAQ. V lost 1 base and J 6 bases, leaving 9 bases between the germline ends. CDR3 nucleotides: TGTGCCAGCAGCTTAGGCCCAGGCGCCGGGGAGCTGTTTTTT. This translates into CASSLGPGAGELFF.

In its sample, this clonotype was seen a few times. The chain has TRBV27 and TRBJ2-7; D possibly corresponds to TRBD1 (6 bases). This CDR3 has 14 amino acids. From germline, CDR1 is MNHEY and CDR2 SMNVEV (reference sequence). V was shortened by 4 bases and J by 3 bases, with 13 bases between the two germline ends. CDR3 loop: CASSSQGIFYEQYF. Here the CDR3 DNA reads TGTGCCAGCAGTTCACAGGGCATATTCTACGAGCAGTACTTC.

The genes are TRBV27 and TRBJ1-5; tentative D call: TRBD1 (5 bases). V shed 0 bases and J shed 6 bases, with 12 bases lying between them. Per germline, CDR1 MNHEY and CDR2 SMNVEV (reference sequence). The length of the CDR3 is 15 residues. For the CDR3, the DNA is TGTGCCAGCAGTTTATCGCTACAGGCCGGTCAGCCCCAGCATTTT. The encoded protein is CASSLSLQAGQPQHF.

This chain joins TRBV9 and TRBJ2-7; 12 bases are a match to TRBD2. The CDR3 covers 16 residues. CDR1 SGDLS and CDR2 YYNGEE come from the germline V gene. After removal of 0 bases from V and 2 bases from J, the junction contained 3 bases not matched to a gene. CDR3 amino acids: CASSVGRLAGAYEQYF. The CDR3 DNA is TGTGCCAGCAGCGTAGGGCGACTAGCGGGGGCCTACGAGCAGTACTTC.

The chain links TRBV6-2 or TRBV6-3 to TRBJ1-2, with 8 nucleotides matching TRBD1. The V and J ends lost 5 bases and 4 bases, in that order; junction bases with no gene match: 9. The V gene's germline CDR1 is MNHEY and CDR2 SVGEGT. The CDR3 totals 15 residues. CDR3 residues: CASSPWTGIGYGYTF. The CDR3 DNA reads as TGTGCCAGCAGTCCTTGGACAGGGATCGGCTATGGCTACACCTTC.

This clonotype was counted many times. The chain uses TRBV6-1 and TRBJ2-4; TRBD2 matches at 7 bases. The germline V gene encodes CDR1 MNHNS and CDR2 SASEGT. This CDR3 has 12 amino acids. With V trimmed by 8 bases and J by 14 bases, 12 bases remained unmatched. The CDR3 sequence: CASRDGGRLEYF. The CDR3 bases are TGTGCCAGCCGGGACGGGGGGAGATTGGAGTACTTC.

At least ten counts were recorded for this clonotype. This chain connects TRBV7-8 to TRBJ2-5; TRBD2 matches 7 bases. Germline CDR1 is SGHVS and CDR2 is FQNEAQ. V shed 5 bases and J 5 bases; nucleotides not matched to a gene: 14. This CDR3 contains 16 residues. CDR3 amino acids: CASSPSSSGSRETQYF. The DNA of the CDR3 is TGTGCCAGCAGCCCCAGTTCTAGCGGAAGCAGGGAGACCCAGTACTTC.